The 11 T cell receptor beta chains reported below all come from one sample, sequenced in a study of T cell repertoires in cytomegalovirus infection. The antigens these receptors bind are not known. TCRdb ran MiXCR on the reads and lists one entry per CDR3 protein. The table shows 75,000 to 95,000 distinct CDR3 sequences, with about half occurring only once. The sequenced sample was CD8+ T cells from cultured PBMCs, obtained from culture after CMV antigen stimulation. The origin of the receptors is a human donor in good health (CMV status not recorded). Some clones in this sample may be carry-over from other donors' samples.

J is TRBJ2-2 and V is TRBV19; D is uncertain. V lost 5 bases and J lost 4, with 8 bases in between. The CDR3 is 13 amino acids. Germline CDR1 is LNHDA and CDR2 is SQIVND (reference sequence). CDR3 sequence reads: CASSPELTGELFF. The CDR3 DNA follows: TGTGCCAGTAGTCCAGAGCTCACCGGGGAGCTGTTTTTT.

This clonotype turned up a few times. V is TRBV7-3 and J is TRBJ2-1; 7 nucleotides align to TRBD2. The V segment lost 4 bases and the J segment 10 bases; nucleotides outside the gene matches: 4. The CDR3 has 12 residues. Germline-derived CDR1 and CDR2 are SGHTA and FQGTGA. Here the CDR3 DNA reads TGTGCCAGCAGCTCCGTAGCGGGCGAGCAGTTCTTC. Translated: CASSSVAGEQFF.

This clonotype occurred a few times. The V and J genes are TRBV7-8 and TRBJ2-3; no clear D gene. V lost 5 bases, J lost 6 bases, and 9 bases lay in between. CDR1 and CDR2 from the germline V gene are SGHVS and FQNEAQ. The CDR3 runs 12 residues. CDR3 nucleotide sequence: TGTGCCAGCAGCCTTACAGTGGATACGCAGTATTTT. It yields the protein CASSLTVDTQYF.

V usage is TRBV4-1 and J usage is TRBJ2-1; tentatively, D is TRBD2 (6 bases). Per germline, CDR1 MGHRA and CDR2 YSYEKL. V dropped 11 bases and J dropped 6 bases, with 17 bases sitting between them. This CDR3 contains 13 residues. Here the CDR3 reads CAGGRTLSNEQFF. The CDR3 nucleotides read TGCGCCGGGGGGAGAACGCTTAGCAATGAGCAGTTCTTC.

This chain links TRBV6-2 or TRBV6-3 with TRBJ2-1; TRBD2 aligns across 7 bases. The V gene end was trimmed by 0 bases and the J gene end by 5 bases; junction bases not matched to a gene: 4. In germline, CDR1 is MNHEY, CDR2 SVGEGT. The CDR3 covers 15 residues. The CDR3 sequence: CASSYSWGGDNEQFF. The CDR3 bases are TGTGCCAGCAGTTACTCCTGGGGGGGGGACAATGAGCAGTTCTTC.

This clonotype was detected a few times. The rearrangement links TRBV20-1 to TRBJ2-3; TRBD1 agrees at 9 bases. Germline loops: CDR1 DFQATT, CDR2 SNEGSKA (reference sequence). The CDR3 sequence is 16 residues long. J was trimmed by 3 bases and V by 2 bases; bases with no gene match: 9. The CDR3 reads CSARSIPGQGTDTQYF. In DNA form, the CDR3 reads TGCAGTGCTAGATCAATACCGGGACAGGGAACAGATACGCAGTATTTT.

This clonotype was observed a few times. DNA for the CDR3: TGTGCCAGCAGCTTGGAACGTACGAGCTCCTACAATGAGCAGTTCTTC. Translated: CASSLERTSSYNEQFF. The chain combines TRBV7-3 with TRBJ2-1; no reliable D call. CDR3 length equals 16 residues. CDR1 and CDR2 (germline): SGHTA, FQGTGA. V gave up 3 bases and J gave up 0 bases, with 12 bases separating them. Using reference TRBV7-3 and TRBJ2-1 for the parts outside the CDR3, the full variable domain is GAGVSQTPSNKVTEKGKYVELRCDPISGHTALYWYRQSLGQGPEFLIYFQGTGAADDSGLPNDRFFAVRPEGSVSTLKIQRTERGDSAVYLCASSLERTSSYNEQFFGPGTRLTVL.

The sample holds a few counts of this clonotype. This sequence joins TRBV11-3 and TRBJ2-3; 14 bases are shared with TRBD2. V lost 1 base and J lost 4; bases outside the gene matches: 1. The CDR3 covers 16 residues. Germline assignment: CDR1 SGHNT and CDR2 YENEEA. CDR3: CASSLGGLAGADTQYF. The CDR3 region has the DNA TGTGCCAGCAGCTTAGGGGGACTAGCGGGAGCAGATACGCAGTATTTT.

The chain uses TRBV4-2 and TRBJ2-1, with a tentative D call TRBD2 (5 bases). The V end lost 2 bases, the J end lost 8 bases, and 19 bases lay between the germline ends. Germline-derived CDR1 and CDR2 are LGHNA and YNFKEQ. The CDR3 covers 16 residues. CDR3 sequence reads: CASSQLSSRSYHEQFF. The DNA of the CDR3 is TGTGCCAGCAGCCAACTCTCTAGCAGGAGTTACCATGAGCAGTTCTTC.

The CDR3 spells CASSPIGGNTDTQYF. For the CDR3, the DNA is TGTGCCAGCAGTCCGATCGGAGGGAACACAGATACGCAGTATTTT. The V and J genes are TRBV28 and TRBJ2-3; a possible D gene is TRBD2 (6 bases). V shed 5 bases and J shed 2 bases, with 14 bases lying between them. CDR3 size: 15 residues. The germline V gene has CDR1 MDHEN and CDR2 SYDVKM.

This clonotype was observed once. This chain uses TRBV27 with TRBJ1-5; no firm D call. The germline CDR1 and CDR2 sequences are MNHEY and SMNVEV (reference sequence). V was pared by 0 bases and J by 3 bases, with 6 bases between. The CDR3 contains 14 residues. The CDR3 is CASSLSPFNQPQHF. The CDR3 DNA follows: TGTGCCAGCAGTTTATCCCCCTTCAATCAGCCCCAGCATTTT.